This TCR beta chain is drawn from a study of metastatic and nonmetastatic thyroid tumors. Study details: Comparison of repertoires was carried out across blood and tumor or nodule tissue from malignant and benign thyroid patients.

Germline V lookup: CDR1 MGHRA, CDR2 YSYEKL. The V segment lost 3 bases and the J segment 6 bases; nucleotides outside the gene matches: 3. This CDR3 is built from 14 residues. This clone was picked up one time. The antigen remains undetermined. Per the original data handling: The distant-metastasis classifier for papillary thyroid cancer was built from CDR3 differences across clinicopathological groups. TCRdb re-called the PCR reads through MiXCR. The V and J calls reflect TCRdb's pipeline rather than the authors' work. The table records more than 20,000 clones, approximately 24% of them present only once. Study results and caveats: Compared with benign nodules, malignant thyroid tumors were reported to have significantly higher TCR beta diversity in both blood and tumor.

No treatment had been given to any patient before thyroid surgery. The sequence derives from a female donor with papillary thyroid cancer or a benign thyroid nodule (not recorded which). Some clones in this sample may be carry-over from other donors' samples. The V call is TRBV4-1, the J call TRBJ2-7, with 12 bases that match TRBD2. The sequenced material came from tumor tissue. CDR3 sequence: CASSQAGLAGEQYF. The CDR3 DNA reads as TGCGCCAGCAGCCAGGCGGGACTAGCGGGCGAGCAGTACTTC.